This T cell receptor (beta chain) was identified during a study of T cells after yellow fever vaccination. The overall study: Preparation of the low-cell-number fractions used SMART-Seq v4 Ultra Low Input.

V lost 4 bases and J lost 5; bases outside the gene matches: 7. The germline V gene encodes CDR1 MGHRA and CDR2 YSYEKL. This CDR3 is built from 14 residues. Points from the study as a whole: Abundant contaminating clonotypes from the bulk population could appear in FACS-sorted repertoires. After the booster, approximately 96% of CD4 and about nine tenths of CD8 primary-response clones were re-detected.

In its sample, this clonotype was seen many times. The target antigen is unknown. They built TCR cDNA with 5'RACE template switching, a step that put in a universal primer site and UMIs. TCRdb recomputed calls from the 5' RACE reads with MiXCR, one row per CDR3 protein. The repertoire holds around 590,000 distinct CDR3 sequences, about 12% seen once, with about 15% in the top ten. This clonotype originated in a man in his thirties or forties who received the YFV17D yellow fever vaccine. The input for sequencing was PBMCs, taken on the day of the yellow fever booster vaccination. The chain is built from TRBV4-1 and TRBJ2-5, with 7 bases matching TRBD1. DNA of the CDR3: TGCGCCAGCAGCCCCAGGGGGTCCGGCGAGACCCAGTACTTC. It is translated as CASSPRGSGETQYF.